These 27 T cell receptor beta chains originate from one sample sequenced in a study of response to subunit inactivated influenza vaccine. Each CDR3 protein gets one entry after TCRdb re-called the RT-PCR reads with MiXCR. In the table there are hundreds of thousands of distinct CDR3 sequences, around a sixth of which are singletons. Sequenced here: PBMCs from blood, sampled approximately 12 days after vaccination. The receptors shown here come from a man aged 50 to 60 who received an inactivated influenza vaccine.

The chain uses TRBV4-2 and TRBJ2-7, with D tentatively TRBD2 (7 bases). This CDR3 spans 15 amino acids. Germline V gene sequence: CDR1 LGHNA, CDR2 YNFKEQ. V was shortened by 0 bases and J by 7 bases, with 16 bases between the two germline ends. In DNA form, the CDR3 reads TGTGCCAGCAGCCAAGAAAGGGGGGGGGCAGGTGAGCAGTACTTC. It is translated as CASSQERGGAGEQYF.

This clonotype was seen more than once but under ten times. V usage is TRBV6-5 and J usage is TRBJ2-1, with TRBD2 identical over 14 bases. J was trimmed by 15 bases and V by 4 bases; bases with no gene match: 5. The CDR3 is 13 amino acids. The germline V gene encodes CDR1 MNHEY and CDR2 SVGAGI. The CDR3 DNA is TGTGCCAGCAGTTCACCGGGACTAGCGGGAGTGTTCTTC. Protein sequence: CASSSPGLAGVFF.

This clonotype was counted only a few times. The V gene is TRBV12-3 or TRBV12-4, the J gene TRBJ1-4; TRBD1 might be the D (5 bases). This CDR3 spans 14 amino acids. V was pared by 6 bases and J by 5 bases, with 13 bases between. The CDR3 reads CASSKQALNEKLFF. CDR3 nucleotide sequence: TGTGCCAGCAGCAAACAGGCCTTAAATGAAAAACTGTTTTTT.

This sequence joins TRBV12-3 or TRBV12-4 and TRBJ1-1; 7 nucleotides match TRBD1. V trimming: 6 bases; J trimming: 2 bases; junction bases outside the gene matches: 9. The CDR3 spans 15 residues. CDR3 loop: CASRNNRGHNTEAFF. The CDR3 DNA sequence: TGTGCCAGCAGAAACAACAGGGGCCATAACACTGAAGCTTTCTTT.

This clonotype was found a few times. The CDR3 loop reads CASRGGQGQGYTF. In DNA form, the CDR3 reads TGTGCCAGCAGGGGCGGACAGGGACAGGGCTACACCTTC. V usage is TRBV2 and J usage is TRBJ1-2; the match to TRBD1 covers 8 bases. The germline CDR1 and CDR2 sequences are SNHLY and FYNNEI. V shed 6 bases, J shed 8 bases, and the junction held 8 bases outside the gene matches. The CDR3 is made up of 13 amino acids. Full variable domain (rest looked up from reference TRBV2 and TRBJ1-2): EPEVTQTPSHQVTQMGQEVILRCVPISNHLYFYWYRQILGQKVEFLVSFYNNEISEKSEIFDDQFSVERPDGSNFTLKIRSTKLEDSAMYFCASRGGQGQGYTFGSGTRLTVV.

The chain joins TRBV6-5 to TRBJ2-7; D gene ambiguous. The CDR3 consists of 12 residues. Germline loops: CDR1 MNHEY, CDR2 SVGAGI. V lost 2 bases, J lost 4 bases, and 6 bases lay in between. The CDR3 sequence is CASSYAHYEQYF. The CDR3 DNA reads as TGTGCCAGCAGTTACGCCCATTACGAGCAGTACTTC.

This clonotype was seen ten or more times. The J gene is TRBJ2-7, the V gene TRBV7-9, with 12 bases fitting TRBD2. V gave up 5 bases and J gave up 2 bases; unmatched junction bases: 4. The CDR3 covers 15 residues. Germline CDR1 SEHNR, CDR2 FQNEAQ (reference sequence). The CDR3 coding sequence is TGTGCCAGCAGCCCGGGACTAGCGGGCCCCTACGAGCAGTACTTC. Encoded protein: CASSPGLAGPYEQYF. Looking up the rest from reference TRBV7-9 and TRBJ2-7 gives the full variable domain: DTGVSQNPRHKITKRGQNVTFRCDPISEHNRLYWYRQTLGQGPEFLTYFQNEAQLEKSRLLSDRFSAERPKGSFSTLEIQRTEQGDSAMYLCASSPGLAGPYEQYFGPGTRLTVT.

The rearrangement uses TRBV29-1 and TRBJ2-1, with TRBD2 matching 8 bases. V gave up 7 bases and J gave up 8 bases; unmatched junction bases: 16. The germline gives CDR1 SQVTM, CDR2 ANQGSEA. The CDR3 contains 15 residues. The DNA of the CDR3 is TGCAGCGCCCAGTCCAGAAGGCTAGCGGGTGATGAGCAGTTCTTC. Translated: CSAQSRRLAGDEQFF.

The V call is TRBV6-1, the J call TRBJ2-7; 9 bases align to TRBD1. The ends lost 5 bases at V and 5 bases at J; junction bases unmatched: 10. The CDR3 sequence is 15 residues long. Germline CDR1 MNHNS, CDR2 SASEGT. CDR3 DNA sequence: TGTGCCAGCAGTCCGAGAGGGACAGGGCGAAACGAGCAGTACTTC. Its translation: CASSPRGTGRNEQYF.

This clonotype showed up many times. The chain employs TRBV29-1 and TRBJ2-7; 13 positions match TRBD2. V gave up 7 bases and J gave up 3 bases; unmatched junction bases: 3. The CDR3 consists of 13 residues. Germline V CDR1 and CDR2: SQVTM, ANQGSEA. CDR3 sequence (DNA): TGCAGCGCCCGACTAGCGGGGGGCTACGAGCAGTACTTC. This encodes CSARLAGGYEQYF.

This clonotype was recorded a few times. The chain couples TRBV5-6 to TRBJ2-7, with 9 nucleotides matching TRBD1. Germline assignment: CDR1 SGHDT and CDR2 YYEEEE. The J segment lost 8 bases and the V segment lost 0 bases, leaving 9 bases of the junction unmatched. The CDR3 runs to 15 residues. For the CDR3, the DNA is TGTGCCAGCAGCTTGGTAGGGACAGGGATCTTGAAGCAGTACTTC. Amino acids: CASSLVGTGILKQYF.

In its sample, this clonotype was seen many times. The rearrangement links TRBV6-1 to TRBJ2-1; maybe TRBD1 (6 bases). CDR3 length: 13 amino acids. Germline loops: CDR1 MNHNS, CDR2 SASEGT. The V end was cut by 9 bases, the J end by 10 bases, with 19 bases between. The CDR3 here is CASYSVQGLEQFF. The CDR3 DNA reads TGTGCCAGTTATAGCGTCCAGGGGCTCGAGCAGTTCTTC.

A few counts support this clonotype. The chain links TRBV9 to TRBJ1-6, with 10 bases matching TRBD1. Germline CDR1 is SGDLS and CDR2 is YYNGEE. This CDR3 contains 15 residues. The ends lost 3 bases at V and 10 bases at J; junction bases unmatched: 7. The CDR3 sequence: CASSGRQGARSPLHF. In DNA form, the CDR3 reads TGTGCCAGCAGCGGACGACAGGGGGCAAGATCACCCCTCCACTTT.

This clonotype has ten or more counts. The rearrangement uses TRBV6-1 and TRBJ2-4, with 9 positions matching TRBD2. The trim removed 6 bases at V and 6 bases at J, leaving 6 bases unmatched. The CDR3 has 14 residues. Germline V lookup: CDR1 MNHNS, CDR2 SASEGT. The CDR3 DNA is TGTGCCAGCAGCCTAGCGGGACCCCCAAACATTCAGTACTTC. This codes for CASSLAGPPNIQYF.

The chain carries TRBV28 and TRBJ1-6; D is unresolved. Germline loops: CDR1 MDHEN, CDR2 SYDVKM. This CDR3 is 16 amino acids long. The V and J ends lost 1 base and 9 bases respectively, with 16 bases between them. The CDR3 coding sequence is TGTGCCAGCAGTTTATCGGCGCCATCACTAAGTTCACCCCTCCACTTT. It encodes CASSLSAPSLSSPLHF.

The chain joins TRBV4-1 to TRBJ2-2; 7 bases align to TRBD1. The trim removed 4 bases at V and 8 bases at J, leaving 10 bases unmatched. CDR1 MGHRA and CDR2 YSYEKL come from the germline V gene. The CDR3 runs 15 residues. The CDR3: CASSLGTAGRGELFF. CDR3 DNA sequence: TGCGCCAGCAGCCTGGGGACAGCAGGAAGGGGGGAGCTGTTTTTT.

This clonotype was observed a handful of times. This chain uses TRBV27 with TRBJ2-4; 9 nucleotides align to TRBD1. Germline lookup yields CDR1 MNHEY and CDR2 SMNVEV (reference sequence). The J segment lost 0 bases and the V segment lost 3 bases, leaving 6 bases of the junction unmatched. This CDR3 contains 17 residues. This CDR3 reads CASSFLGQGPAKNIQYF. CDR3 DNA: TGTGCCAGCAGTTTCCTCGGACAGGGGCCAGCCAAAAACATTCAGTACTTC.

This clonotype was found many times. The chain recombines TRBV7-8 with TRBJ1-3; D gene unclear. Germline V gene data show CDR1 as SGHVS and CDR2 as FQNEAQ. The CDR3 runs to 15 residues. With 0 bases removed from V and 0 bases from J, the gap between germline ends came to 6 bases. CDR3 region: CASSLAVDSGNTIYF. CDR3 coding DNA: TGTGCCAGCAGCTTAGCAGTGGACTCTGGAAACACCATATATTTT.

The V call is TRBV6-2 or TRBV6-3, the J call TRBJ1-1; D gene unclear. The CDR3 sequence is 14 residues long. Germline CDR1 and CDR2: MNHEY and SVGEGT. V lost 7 bases and J 1 base, leaving 13 bases between the germline ends. This CDR3 reads CASTKLNSNTEAFF. The CDR3 coding sequence is TGTGCCAGCACCAAGCTCAATTCGAACACTGAAGCTTTCTTT.

This clonotype was detected only a few times. The CDR3 DNA follows: TGTGCCAGCAGCCTATACCCAAGCTCTGGGGCCAACGTCCTGACTTTC. Its translation is CASSLYPSSGANVLTF. This chain links TRBV12-3 or TRBV12-4 with TRBJ2-6; D gene uncertain. Trimming left V 6 bases short and J 0 bases short, with 12 bases between. This CDR3 is 16 amino acids long.

The V and J genes are TRBV5-1 and TRBJ1-5; D gene unclear. V lost 0 bases and J lost 3, with 7 bases in between. This CDR3 spans 14 amino acids. CDR1 and CDR2 (germline): SGHRS, YFSETQ. CDR3 residues: CASSLGGFNQPQHF. CDR3 coding DNA: TGCGCCAGCAGCTTGGGTGGGTTCAATCAGCCCCAGCATTTT.

A few counts support this clonotype. This chain uses TRBV6-2 or TRBV6-3 with TRBJ1-5, with 7 bases aligning to TRBD1. Germline V gives CDR1 MNHEY, CDR2 SVGEGT. Unmatched junction bases numbered 6, after V lost 6 bases and J lost 1 base. This CDR3 is built from 15 residues. The CDR3: CASRLQGLSNQPQHF. The CDR3 DNA follows: TGTGCCAGCAGATTACAGGGGTTGAGCAATCAGCCCCAGCATTTT.

A few counts support this clonotype. With a much larger clone just one base away, this may be a read error. V gene TRBV5-1 combines with J gene TRBJ2-2; D may match TRBD1 or TRBD2 (5 bases each). V gave up 4 bases and J gave up 1 base, with 11 bases separating them. The CDR3 is made up of 15 amino acids. Germline lookup yields CDR1 SGHRS and CDR2 YFSETQ. For the CDR3, the DNA is TGCGCCAGCAGCCCCGGGACCATGAACACCGGGGAGCTGTTTTTT. The encoded protein is CASSPGTMNTGELFF.

V usage is TRBV7-8 and J usage is TRBJ2-7, with TRBD2 matching over 9 bases. The germline V gene encodes CDR1 SGHVS and CDR2 FQNEAQ. This CDR3 comprises 17 residues. Trimming cost V 0 bases and J 2 bases; bases outside gene matches: 8. The CDR3 sequence: CASSLALISGSPYEQYF. CDR3 coding DNA: TGTGCCAGCAGCTTAGCGCTGATTAGCGGGAGTCCCTACGAGCAGTACTTC.

This clonotype has at least ten counts. The genes are TRBV4-3 and TRBJ1-3; D is unclear. Deletions cut 0 bases from V and 0 bases from J, with 6 bases between. The CDR3 runs to 15 residues. CDR1 LGHNA and CDR2 YSLEER come from the germline V gene. CDR3 nucleotides: TGCGCCAGCAGCCAAGATGCGTCCTCTGGAAACACCATATATTTT. The encoded protein is CASSQDASSGNTIYF.

This clonotype turned up a few times. The gene calls are TRBV6-2 or TRBV6-3 and TRBJ2-7, with D uncertain. The CDR3 consists of 15 residues. Trimming removed 3 bases at V and 3 bases at J, with 15 bases between. Germline values: CDR1 MNHEY, CDR2 SVGEGT. The chain's CDR3 is CASSYAVNGIYEQYF. CDR3 bases: TGTGCCAGCAGTTATGCAGTAAACGGCATCTACGAGCAGTACTTC.

This clonotype appeared a few times. The rearrangement joins TRBV7-9 to TRBJ1-1, with no clear D. Germline CDR1 is SEHNR and CDR2 is FQNEAQ (reference sequence). The CDR3 is 13 residues long. Trimming cost V 5 bases and J 6 bases, with 13 bases left between them. The CDR3: CASSRLAVAEAFF. The CDR3 DNA reads as TGTGCCAGCAGCCGTTTGGCGGTGGCTGAAGCTTTCTTT.